The present T cell receptor (beta chain) was sequenced within a study of CD8 T cells in Susac syndrome. Germline-derived CDR1 and CDR2 are SEHNR and FQNEAQ (reference sequence). This CDR3 has 14 residues. V was clipped by 4 bases and J by 5 bases, with 14 bases between them. When the RNA was reverse transcribed, random hexamers were used with an input of 0.5 to 1 ug. In TCRdb, the immunoSEQ multiplex PCR reads were re-called with MiXCR into one record per CDR3 protein. The profile covers under 200,000 distinct CDR3 sequences, with roughly 90% appearing a single time and about 0.1% taken by the ten largest.

This TCR came from a human donor with Susac syndrome. The V and J genes are TRBV7-9 and TRBJ2-5; tentatively, D is TRBD2 (6 bases). Material for sequencing was CD4+ T cells from PBMCs. The CDR3 region has the DNA TGTGCCAGCAGCTCCAATACAGGAGGGGAGACCCAGTACTTC. Encoded protein: CASSSNTGGETQYF.